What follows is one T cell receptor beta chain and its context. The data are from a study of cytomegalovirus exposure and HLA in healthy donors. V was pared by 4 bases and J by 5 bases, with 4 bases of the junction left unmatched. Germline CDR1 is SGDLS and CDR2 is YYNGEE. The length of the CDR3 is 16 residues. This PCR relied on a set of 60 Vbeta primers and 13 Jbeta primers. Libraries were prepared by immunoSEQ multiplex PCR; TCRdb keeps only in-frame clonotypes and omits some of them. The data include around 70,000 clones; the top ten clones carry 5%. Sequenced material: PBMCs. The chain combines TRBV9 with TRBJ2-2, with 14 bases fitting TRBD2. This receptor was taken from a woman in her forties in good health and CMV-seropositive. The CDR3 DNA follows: TGTGCCAGCAGCCTCAGGACTAGCGGGAGGACCGGGGAGCTGTTTTTT. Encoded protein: CASSLRTSGRTGELFF. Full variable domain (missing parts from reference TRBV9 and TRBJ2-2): DSGVTQTPKHLITATGQRVTLRCSPRSGDLSVYWYQQSLDQGLQFLIQYYNGEERAKGNILERFSAQQFPDLHSELNLSSLELGDSALYFCASSLRTSGRTGELFFGEGSRLTVL.